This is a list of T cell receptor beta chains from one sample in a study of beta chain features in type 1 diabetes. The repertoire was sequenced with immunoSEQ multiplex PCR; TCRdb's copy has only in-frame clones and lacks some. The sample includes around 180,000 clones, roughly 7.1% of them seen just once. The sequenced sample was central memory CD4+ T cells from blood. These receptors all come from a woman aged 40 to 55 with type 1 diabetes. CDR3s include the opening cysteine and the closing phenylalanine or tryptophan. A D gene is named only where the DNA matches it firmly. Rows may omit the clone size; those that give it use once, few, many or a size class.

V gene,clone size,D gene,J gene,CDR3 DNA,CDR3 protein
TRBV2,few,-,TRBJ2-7,TGTGCCAGCAAAGGCGGCAGTAGCTACGAGCAGTACTTC,CASKGGSSYEQYF
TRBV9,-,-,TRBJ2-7,TGTGCCAGCAGCGCCGGGTCCCTCGGGGCCTACGAGCAGTACTTC,CASSAGSLGAYEQYF
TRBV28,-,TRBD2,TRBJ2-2,TGTGCCAGCAGTCCAAGTGCGGGAGGGGGGACGAACACCGGGGAGCTGTTTTTT,CASSPSAGGGTNTGELFF
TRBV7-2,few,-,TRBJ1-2,TGTGCCAGCAGTTGGAGGGGAGACTATGGCTACACCTTC,CASSWRGDYGYTF
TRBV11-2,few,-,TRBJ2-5,TGTGCCAGCACCTACGCGGAGACCCAGTACTTC,CASTYAETQYF
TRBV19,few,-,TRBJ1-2,TGTGCCAGTAATACCGATACTTCCAACTATGGCTACACCTTC,CASNTDTSNYGYTF
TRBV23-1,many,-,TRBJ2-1,TGCGCCAGCAGTCAATGGGCCGGGAGCTCCTACAATGAGCAGTTCTTC,CASSQWAGSSYNEQFF
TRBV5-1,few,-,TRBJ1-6,TGCGCCAGCAGCTTGGTAACAGACTCACCCCTCCACTTT,CASSLVTDSPLHF
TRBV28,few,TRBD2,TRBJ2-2,TGTGCCAGCACCCTTCTCCGGGGAGGGAAAACGACCGGGGAGCTGTTTTTT,CASTLLRGGKTTGELFF
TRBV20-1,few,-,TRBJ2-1,TGCAGTGCTAGAGGAGGAAATGAGCAGTTCTTC,CSARGGNEQFF
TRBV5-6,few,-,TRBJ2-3,TGTGCCAGCAGCTTACTCACAGATACGCAGTATTTT,CASSLLTDTQYF
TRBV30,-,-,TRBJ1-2,TGTGCCTGGAAAGGTCAGCGGGGTGGCTACACCTTC,CAWKGQRGGYTF
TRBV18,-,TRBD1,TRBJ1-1,TGTGCCAGCTCACGGGGACAGTGGAACACTGAAGCTTTCTTT,CASSRGQWNTEAFF
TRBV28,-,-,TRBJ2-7,TGTGCCAGCATGGGCAGGTCCTACGAGCAGTACTTC,CASMGRSYEQYF
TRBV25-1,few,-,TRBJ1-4,TGTGCCAGCAGTGAATACCAGGGCCTCAGGGAAAAACTGTTTTTT,CASSEYQGLREKLFF
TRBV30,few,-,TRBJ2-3,TGTGCCTGGAGTAAGGGCGGGACGGGTACGCAGTATTTT,CAWSKGGTGTQYF
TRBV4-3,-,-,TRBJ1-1,TGCGCCAGCAGCCCAAACCCTCTTGATCCTCGAGGAGCTTTCTTT,CASSPNPLDPRGAFF
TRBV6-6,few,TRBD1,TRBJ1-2,TGTGCCAGCATTAACCCGGACAGGGTGGTCTATGGCTACACCTTC,CASINPDRVVYGYTF
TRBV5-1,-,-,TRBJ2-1,TGCGCCAGCAGCTTGGCGGCAGGGGCTAGGTCCTACAATGAGCAGTTCTTC,CASSLAAGARSYNEQFF
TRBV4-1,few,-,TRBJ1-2,TGCGCCAGCAGCCAAGATCTCGAACAGGGCTACACCTTC,CASSQDLEQGYTF
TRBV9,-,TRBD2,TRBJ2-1,TGTGCCAGCAGCGTAGGGGTAGCGGGGGGGAGTTACAATGAGCAGTTCTTC,CASSVGVAGGSYNEQFF
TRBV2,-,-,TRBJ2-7,TGTGCCAGCGAGCCTCAGGGGGGAGTAGTCTACGAGCAGTACTTC,CASEPQGGVVYEQYF
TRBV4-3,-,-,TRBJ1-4,TGCGCCAGCAGCCAAGATGGTAGGGGGGAAAAACTGTTTTTT,CASSQDGRGEKLFF
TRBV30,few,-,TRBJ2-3,TGTGCCTGGAGTTCACTAGATACGCAGTATTTT,CAWSSLDTQYF
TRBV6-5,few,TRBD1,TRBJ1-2,TGTGCCAGCAGGCCCCCCTTCGGGACAGACTATGGCTACACCTTC,CASRPPFGTDYGYTF